This TCR beta chain came from a study of a mutant IDH1 vaccine in newly diagnosed glioma. Study-level information: Receipt of radiotherapy, temozolomide, or both preceded the study, and most received both.

Noted time point: week 23, last vaccination. The investigators gave 300 ug of mutant IDH1 20-mer peptide in each vaccine dose, together with topical imiquimod. In regard to this clone: Its matching antigen is unknown.

TCRdb keeps only in-frame clones here, not all; method: immunoSEQ multiplex PCR. The sample contains roughly 74,000 clones, about 85% of which appear only once. CDR3 length: 12 amino acids. Trimming removed 0 bases at V and 5 bases at J, with 6 bases between. CDR1 and CDR2 from the germline V gene are SGHRS and YFSETQ. The TCR comes from a woman aged 50 to 65 with glioma. The chain uses TRBV5-1 and TRBJ2-7; D might be TRBD1 (5 bases). The sample here was PBMCs, taken from a glioma patient whose treatment included an IDH1 peptide vaccine. CDR3 sequence reads: CASSLEGNEQYF. The CDR3 nucleotides are TGCGCCAGCAGCTTGGAGGGGAACGAGCAGTACTTC.